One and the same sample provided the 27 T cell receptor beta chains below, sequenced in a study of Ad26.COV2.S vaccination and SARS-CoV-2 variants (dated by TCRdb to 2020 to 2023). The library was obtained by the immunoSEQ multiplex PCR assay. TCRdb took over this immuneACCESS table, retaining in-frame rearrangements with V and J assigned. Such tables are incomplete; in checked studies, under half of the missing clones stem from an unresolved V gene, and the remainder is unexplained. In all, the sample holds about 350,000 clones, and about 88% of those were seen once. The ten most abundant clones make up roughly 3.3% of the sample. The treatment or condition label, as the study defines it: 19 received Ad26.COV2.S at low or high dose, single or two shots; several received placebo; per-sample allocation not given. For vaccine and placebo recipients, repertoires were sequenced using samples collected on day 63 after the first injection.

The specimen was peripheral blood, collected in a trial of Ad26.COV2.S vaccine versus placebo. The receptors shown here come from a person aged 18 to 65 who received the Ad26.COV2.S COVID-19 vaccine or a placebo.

The CDR3 DNA reads as TGTGCCAGCAGCTTGTGGCTAGCGGGCTACAATGAGCAGTTCTTC. This encodes CASSLWLAGYNEQFF. The chain employs TRBV5-6 and TRBJ2-1, with TRBD2 identical over 8 bases. The CDR3 extends over 15 amino acids. V gave up 1 base and J gave up 3 bases; unmatched junction bases: 3. The germline gives CDR1 SGHDT, CDR2 YYEEEE.

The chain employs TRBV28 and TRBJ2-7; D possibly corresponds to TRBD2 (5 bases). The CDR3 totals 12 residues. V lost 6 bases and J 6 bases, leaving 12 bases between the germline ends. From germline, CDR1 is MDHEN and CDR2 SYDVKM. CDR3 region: CASRLARFEQYF. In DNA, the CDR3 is TGTGCCAGCAGATTAGCGCGTTTCGAGCAGTACTTC.

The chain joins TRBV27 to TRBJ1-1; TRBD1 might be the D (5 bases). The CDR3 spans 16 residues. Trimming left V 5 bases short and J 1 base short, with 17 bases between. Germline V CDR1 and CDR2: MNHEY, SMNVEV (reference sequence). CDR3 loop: CASSTGTKIWNTEAFF. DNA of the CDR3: TGTGCCAGCAGTACCGGGACCAAGATATGGAACACTGAAGCTTTCTTT.

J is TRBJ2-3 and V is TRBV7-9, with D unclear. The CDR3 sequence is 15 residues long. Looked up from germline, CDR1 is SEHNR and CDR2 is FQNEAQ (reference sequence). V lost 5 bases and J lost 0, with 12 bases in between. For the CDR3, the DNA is TGTGCCAGCAGCCGACGGATCTCTAGCACAGATACGCAGTATTTT. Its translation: CASSRRISSTDTQYF. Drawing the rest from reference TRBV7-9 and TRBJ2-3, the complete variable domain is DTGVSQNPRHKITKRGQNVTFRCDPISEHNRLYWYRQTLGQGPEFLTYFQNEAQLEKSRLLSDRFSAERPKGSFSTLEIQRTEQGDSAMYLCASSRRISSTDTQYFGPGTRLTVL.

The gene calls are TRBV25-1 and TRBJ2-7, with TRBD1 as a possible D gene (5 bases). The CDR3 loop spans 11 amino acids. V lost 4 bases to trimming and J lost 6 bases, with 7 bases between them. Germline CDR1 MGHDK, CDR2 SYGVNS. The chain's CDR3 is CASSVRGEQYF. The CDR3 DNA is TGTGCCAGCAGTGTAAGGGGCGAGCAGTACTTC.

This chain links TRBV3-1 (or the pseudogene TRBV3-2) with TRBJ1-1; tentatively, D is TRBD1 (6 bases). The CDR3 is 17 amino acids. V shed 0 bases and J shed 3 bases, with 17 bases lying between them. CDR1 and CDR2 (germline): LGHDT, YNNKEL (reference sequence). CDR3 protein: CASSQDRSNRVDTEAFF. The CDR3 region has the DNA TGTGCCAGCAGCCAAGATCGTAGTAACAGGGTGGACACTGAAGCTTTCTTT.

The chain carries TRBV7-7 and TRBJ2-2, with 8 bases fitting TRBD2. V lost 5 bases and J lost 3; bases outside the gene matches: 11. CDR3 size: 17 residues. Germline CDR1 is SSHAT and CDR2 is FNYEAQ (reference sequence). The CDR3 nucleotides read TGTGCCAGCAGCCACCACCGGGGGGGTGGGGACACCGGGGAGCTGTTTTTT. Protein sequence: CASSHHRGGGDTGELFF.

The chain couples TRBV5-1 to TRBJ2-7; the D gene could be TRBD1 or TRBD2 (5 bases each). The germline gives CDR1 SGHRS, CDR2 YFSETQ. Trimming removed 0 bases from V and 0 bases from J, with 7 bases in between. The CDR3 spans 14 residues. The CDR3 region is CASSLGGISYEQYF. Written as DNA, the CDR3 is TGCGCCAGCAGCTTGGGGGGGATCTCCTACGAGCAGTACTTC.

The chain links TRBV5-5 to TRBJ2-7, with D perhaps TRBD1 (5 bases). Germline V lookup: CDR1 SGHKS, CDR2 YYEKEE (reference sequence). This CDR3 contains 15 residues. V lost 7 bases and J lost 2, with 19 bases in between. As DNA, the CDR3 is TGTGCCAGCGACTTAGTGACAGCTGGCCCCTACGAGCAGTACTTC. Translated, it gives CASDLVTAGPYEQYF.

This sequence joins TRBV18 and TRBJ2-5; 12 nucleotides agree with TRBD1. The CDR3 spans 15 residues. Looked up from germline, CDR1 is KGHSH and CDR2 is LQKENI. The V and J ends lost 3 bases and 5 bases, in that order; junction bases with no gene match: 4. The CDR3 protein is CASSPGTGGLETQYF. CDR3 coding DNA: TGTGCCAGCTCACCCGGGACAGGGGGCCTTGAGACCCAGTACTTC.

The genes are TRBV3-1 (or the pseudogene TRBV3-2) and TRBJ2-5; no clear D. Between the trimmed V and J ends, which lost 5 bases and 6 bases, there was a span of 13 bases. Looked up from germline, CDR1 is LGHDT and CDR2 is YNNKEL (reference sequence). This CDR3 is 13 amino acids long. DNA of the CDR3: TGTGCCAGCAGCGTCAGACCCTTGAAGACCCAGTACTTC. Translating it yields CASSVRPLKTQYF.

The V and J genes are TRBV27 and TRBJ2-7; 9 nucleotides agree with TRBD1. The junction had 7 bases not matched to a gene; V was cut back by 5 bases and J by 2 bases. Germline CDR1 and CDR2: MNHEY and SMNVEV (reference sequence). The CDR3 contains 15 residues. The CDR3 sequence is CASSMDRGGPYEQYF. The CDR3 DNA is TGTGCCAGCAGTATGGACAGGGGCGGCCCCTACGAGCAGTACTTC.

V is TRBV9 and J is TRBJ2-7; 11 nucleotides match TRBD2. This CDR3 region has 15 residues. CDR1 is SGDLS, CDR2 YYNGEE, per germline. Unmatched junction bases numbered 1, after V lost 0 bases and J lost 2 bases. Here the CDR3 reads CASSVGLAGPYEQYF. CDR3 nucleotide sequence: TGTGCCAGCAGCGTAGGACTAGCGGGGCCCTACGAGCAGTACTTC. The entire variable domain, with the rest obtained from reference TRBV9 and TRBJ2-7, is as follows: DSGVTQTPKHLITATGQRVTLRCSPRSGDLSVYWYQQSLDQGLQFLIQYYNGEERAKGNILERFSAQQFPDLHSELNLSSLELGDSALYFCASSVGLAGPYEQYFGPGTRLTVT.

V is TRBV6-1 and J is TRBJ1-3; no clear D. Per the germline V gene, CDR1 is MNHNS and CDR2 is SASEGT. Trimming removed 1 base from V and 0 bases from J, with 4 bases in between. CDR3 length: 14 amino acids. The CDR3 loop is CASSEDSSGNTIYF. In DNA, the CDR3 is TGTGCCAGCAGTGAAGACAGCTCTGGAAACACCATATATTTT.

This CDR3 is CASSFPSGTGISGANVLTF. DNA of the CDR3: TGTGCCAGCAGCTTCCCCTCCGGGACAGGGATATCTGGGGCCAACGTCCTGACTTTC. The V call is TRBV7-2, the J call TRBJ2-6, with 9 bases matching TRBD1. The V and J ends lost 3 bases and 1 base, in that order; junction bases with no gene match: 10. The CDR3 runs 19 residues. Germline V gene data show CDR1 as SGHTA and CDR2 as FQGNSA.

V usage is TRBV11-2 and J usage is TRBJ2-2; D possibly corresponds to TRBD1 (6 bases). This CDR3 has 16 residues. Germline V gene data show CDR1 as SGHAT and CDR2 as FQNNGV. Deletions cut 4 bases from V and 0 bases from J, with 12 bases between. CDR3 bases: TGTGCCAGCAGCTCAACAGGGTTCGCGAACACCGGGGAGCTGTTTTTT. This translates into CASSSTGFANTGELFF.

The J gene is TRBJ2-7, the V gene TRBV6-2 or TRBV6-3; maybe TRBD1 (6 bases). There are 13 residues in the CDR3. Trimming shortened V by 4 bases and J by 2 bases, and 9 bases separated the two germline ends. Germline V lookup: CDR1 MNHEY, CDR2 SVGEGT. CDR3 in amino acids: CASSWDTTYEQYF. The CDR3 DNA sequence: TGTGCCAGCAGTTGGGACACAACCTACGAGCAGTACTTC.

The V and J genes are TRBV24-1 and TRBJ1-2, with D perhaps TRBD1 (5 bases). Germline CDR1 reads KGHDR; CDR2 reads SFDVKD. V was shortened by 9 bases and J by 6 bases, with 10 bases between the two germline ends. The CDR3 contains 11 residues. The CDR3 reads CATGRGDGYTF. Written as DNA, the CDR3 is TGTGCCACCGGGAGAGGGGATGGCTACACCTTC.

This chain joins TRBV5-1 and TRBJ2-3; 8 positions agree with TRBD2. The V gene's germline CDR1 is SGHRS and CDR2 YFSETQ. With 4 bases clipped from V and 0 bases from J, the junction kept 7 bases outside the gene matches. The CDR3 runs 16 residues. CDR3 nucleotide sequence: TGCGCCAGCAGCGGGAGACTAGCGATGAGCACAGATACGCAGTATTTT. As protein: CASSGRLAMSTDTQYF.

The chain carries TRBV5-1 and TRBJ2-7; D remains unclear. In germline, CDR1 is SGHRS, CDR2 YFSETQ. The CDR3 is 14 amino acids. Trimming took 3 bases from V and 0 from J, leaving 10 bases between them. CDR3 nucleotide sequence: TGCGCCAGCAGCTCGGACGGCCCCTCCTACGAGCAGTACTTC. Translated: CASSSDGPSYEQYF.

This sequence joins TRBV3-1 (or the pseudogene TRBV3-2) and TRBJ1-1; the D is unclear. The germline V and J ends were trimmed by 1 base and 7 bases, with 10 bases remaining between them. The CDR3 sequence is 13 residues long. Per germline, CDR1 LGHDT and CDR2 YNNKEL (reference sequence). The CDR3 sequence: CASSQVSGVEAFF. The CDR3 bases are TGTGCCAGCAGCCAAGTTTCGGGAGTTGAAGCTTTCTTT.

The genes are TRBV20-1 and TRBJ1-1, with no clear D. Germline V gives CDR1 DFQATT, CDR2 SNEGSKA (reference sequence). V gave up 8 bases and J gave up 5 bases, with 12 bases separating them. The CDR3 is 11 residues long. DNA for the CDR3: TGCAGTATGTATGGCGGGACTGAAGCTTTCTTT. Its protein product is CSMYGGTEAFF.

CDR3 in DNA: TGTGCCAGCACCGCGTTGGGGTACAATGAGCAGTTCTTC. This encodes CASTALGYNEQFF. The chain has TRBV6-5 and TRBJ2-1; D is undetermined. There are 13 residues in the CDR3. Trimming pared 7 bases from V and 4 bases from J, leaving 11 bases between. The germline V gene has CDR1 MNHEY and CDR2 SVGAGI.

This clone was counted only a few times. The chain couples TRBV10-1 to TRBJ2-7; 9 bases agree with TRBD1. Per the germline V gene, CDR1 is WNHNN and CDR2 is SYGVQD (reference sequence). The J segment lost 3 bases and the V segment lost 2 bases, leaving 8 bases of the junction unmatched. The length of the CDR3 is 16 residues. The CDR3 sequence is CASSEGTGTGNYEQYF. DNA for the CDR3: TGCGCCAGCAGTGAGGGAACCGGGACAGGGAACTACGAGCAGTACTTC.

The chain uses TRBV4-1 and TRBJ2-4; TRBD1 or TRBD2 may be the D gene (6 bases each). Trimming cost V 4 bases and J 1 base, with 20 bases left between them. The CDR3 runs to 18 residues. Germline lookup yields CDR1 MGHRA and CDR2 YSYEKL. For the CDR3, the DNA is TGCGCCAGCAGCCCCTTGCTGCTCGGGGGCGAGGCCAAAAACATTCAGTACTTC. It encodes CASSPLLLGGEAKNIQYF.

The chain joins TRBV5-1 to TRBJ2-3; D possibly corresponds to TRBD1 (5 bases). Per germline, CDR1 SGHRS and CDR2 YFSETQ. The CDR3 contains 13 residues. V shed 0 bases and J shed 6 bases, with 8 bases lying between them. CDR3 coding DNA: TGCGCCAGCAGCTTGGGGGGCAGCGATACGCAGTATTTT. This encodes CASSLGGSDTQYF.

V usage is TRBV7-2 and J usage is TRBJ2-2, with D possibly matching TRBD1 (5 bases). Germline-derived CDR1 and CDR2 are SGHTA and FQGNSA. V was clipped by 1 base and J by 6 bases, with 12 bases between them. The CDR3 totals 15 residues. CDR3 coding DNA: TGTGCCAGCAGCTTAGTGTGGCAGGGCGCCGGGGAGCTGTTTTTT. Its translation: CASSLVWQGAGELFF.